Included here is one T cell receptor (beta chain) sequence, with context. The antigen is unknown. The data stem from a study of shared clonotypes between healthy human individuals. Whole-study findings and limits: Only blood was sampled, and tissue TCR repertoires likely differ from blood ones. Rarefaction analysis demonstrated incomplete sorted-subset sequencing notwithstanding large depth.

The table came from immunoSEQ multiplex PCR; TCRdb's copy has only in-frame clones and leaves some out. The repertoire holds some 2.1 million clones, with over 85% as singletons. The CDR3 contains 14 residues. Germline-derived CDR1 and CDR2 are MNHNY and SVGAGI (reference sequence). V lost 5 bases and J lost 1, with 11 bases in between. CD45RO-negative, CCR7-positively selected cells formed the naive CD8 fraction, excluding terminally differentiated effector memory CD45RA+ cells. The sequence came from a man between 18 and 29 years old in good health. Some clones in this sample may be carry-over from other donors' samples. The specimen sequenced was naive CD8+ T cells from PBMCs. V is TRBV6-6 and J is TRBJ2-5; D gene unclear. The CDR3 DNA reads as TGTGCCAGCAGTAAAAGCGCCTTCCAAGAGACCCAGTACTTC. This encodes CASSKSAFQETQYF.